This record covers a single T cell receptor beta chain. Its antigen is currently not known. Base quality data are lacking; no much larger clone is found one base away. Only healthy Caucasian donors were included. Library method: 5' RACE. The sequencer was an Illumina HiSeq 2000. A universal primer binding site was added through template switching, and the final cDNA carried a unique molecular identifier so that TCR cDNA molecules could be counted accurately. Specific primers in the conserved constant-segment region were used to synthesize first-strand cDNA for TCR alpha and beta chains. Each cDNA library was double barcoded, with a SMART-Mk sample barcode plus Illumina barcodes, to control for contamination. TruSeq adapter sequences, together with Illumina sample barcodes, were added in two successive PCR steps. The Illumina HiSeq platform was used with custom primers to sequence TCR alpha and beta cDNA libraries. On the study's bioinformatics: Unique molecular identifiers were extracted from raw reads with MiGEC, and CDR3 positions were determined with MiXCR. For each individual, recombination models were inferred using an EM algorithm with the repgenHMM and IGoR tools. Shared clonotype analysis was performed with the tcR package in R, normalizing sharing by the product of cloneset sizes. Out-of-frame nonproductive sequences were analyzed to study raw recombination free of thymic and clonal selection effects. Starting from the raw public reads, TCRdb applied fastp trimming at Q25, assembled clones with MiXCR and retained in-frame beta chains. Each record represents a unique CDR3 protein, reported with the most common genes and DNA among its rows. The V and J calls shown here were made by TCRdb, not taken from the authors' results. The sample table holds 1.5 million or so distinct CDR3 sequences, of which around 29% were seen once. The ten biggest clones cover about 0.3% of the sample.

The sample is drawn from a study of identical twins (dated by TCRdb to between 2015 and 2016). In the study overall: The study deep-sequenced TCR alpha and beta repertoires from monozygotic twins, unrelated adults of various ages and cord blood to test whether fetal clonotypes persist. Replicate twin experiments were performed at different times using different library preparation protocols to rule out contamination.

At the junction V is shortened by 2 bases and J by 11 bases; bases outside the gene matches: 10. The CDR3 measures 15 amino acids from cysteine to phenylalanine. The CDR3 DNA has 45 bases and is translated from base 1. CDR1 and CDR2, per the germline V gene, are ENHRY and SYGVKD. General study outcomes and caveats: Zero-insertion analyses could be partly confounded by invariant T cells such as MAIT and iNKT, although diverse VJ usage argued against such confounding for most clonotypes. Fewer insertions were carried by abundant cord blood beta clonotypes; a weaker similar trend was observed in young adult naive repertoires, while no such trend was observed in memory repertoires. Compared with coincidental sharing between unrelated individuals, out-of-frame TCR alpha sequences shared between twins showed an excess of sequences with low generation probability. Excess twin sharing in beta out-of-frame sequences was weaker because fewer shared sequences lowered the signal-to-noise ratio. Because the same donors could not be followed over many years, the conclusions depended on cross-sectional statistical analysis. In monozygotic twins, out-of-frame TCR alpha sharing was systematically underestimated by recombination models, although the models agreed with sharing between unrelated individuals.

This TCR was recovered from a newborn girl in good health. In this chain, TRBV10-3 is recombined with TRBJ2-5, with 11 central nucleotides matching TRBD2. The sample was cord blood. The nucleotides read TGTGCCATCAGTGAGGGTACTAGCGGGAGTAGGGAGCAGTACTTC. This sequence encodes CAISEGTSGSREQYF.